This T cell receptor beta chain was identified in a study of T cell changes during pregnancy in multiple sclerosis. Here immunoSEQ multiplex PCR was the method, and the copy in TCRdb shows in-frame clones only, minus some. The repertoire holds tens of thousands of clones, with more than 85% as singletons. V lost 0 bases, J lost 1 base, and 14 bases stayed unmatched. This CDR3 has 20 residues. The germline CDR1 and CDR2 sequences are SGHDN and FVKESK. This chain uses TRBV14 with TRBJ2-1; 8 nucleotides agree with TRBD2. Sequencing was performed on peripheral blood, taken in the first trimester of pregnancy. The clonotype originates from a female donor in good health, enrolled as a control in a pregnancy study. This chain's CDR3 is CASSQDRLAGQLTSYNEQFF. The DNA of the CDR3 is TGTGCCAGCAGCCAAGATCGGCTAGCGGGCCAGCTGACATCCTACAATGAGCAGTTCTTC.